The entry below describes one T cell receptor beta chain. Its specificity is unknown. With no exceptions, donors were healthy Caucasians. Template switching added a universal primer site; cDNA carried unique molecular identifiers. TCRdb independently ran MiXCR on the 5' RACE reads; one entry per CDR3 protein. This table holds more than 650,000 distinct CDR3 sequences, around 6% found once. The data are from a study of identical twins. Findings and caveats of the study: For out-of-frame beta sequences, excess twin sharing was weaker. In drawing conclusions, the study used cross-sectional statistical analysis and did not follow the same donors.

The CDR3 covers 16 residues. From germline, CDR1 is LGHNA and CDR2 YNFKEQ. The trim removed 3 bases at V and 1 base at J, leaving 3 bases unmatched. This chain connects TRBV4-2 to TRBJ2-3; TRBD2 matches at 11 bases. The source of this sequence is a man between 18 and 29 years old in good health. The sequenced sample was naive T cells sorted from blood. The CDR3 nucleotides read TGTGCCAGCAGCCAGCGACTAGCGGGACGCACAGATACGCAGTATTTT. It translates to CASSQRLAGRTDTQYF.